This T cell receptor (beta chain) originates from a study of shared clonotypes between healthy human individuals. From germline, CDR1 is SGHRS and CDR2 YFSETQ. V lost 0 bases, J lost 0 bases, and 10 bases lay in between. The CDR3 contains 15 residues. Splitting of each subset's genomic DNA was done evenly across several immunoSEQ plates. This table comes from immunoSEQ multiplex PCR, and its TCRdb copy is limited to in-frame clones, with some not included. The repertoire holds roughly 810,000 clones, 95% to 97% seen once, with about 0.25% in the top ten. Whole-study findings and limits: Donor scarcity curtailed the genetic and exposure-history diversity represented herein.

Naivety among CD8 cells was defined by CD45RO negativity and positive CCR7 selection, thereby excluding terminally differentiated effector memory CD45RA+ cells. Every donor, a Caucasian adult, lived in Nashville, Tennessee. Notes on this clone: The antigen is undetermined.

Sequencing used naive CD8+ T cells sorted from blood. The receptor was isolated from a man aged 30 to 45 in good health. The chain combines TRBV5-1 with TRBJ2-7, with D possibly being TRBD1 (5 bases). CDR3 loop: CASSLAATASYEQYF. CDR3 DNA sequence: TGCGCCAGCAGCTTGGCCGCGACAGCCTCCTACGAGCAGTACTTC.